There are many counts of the clone carrying this TCR beta chain. These data belong to a study of T cells in Graves' hyperthyroidism and ophthalmopathy. From germline, CDR1 is MDHEN and CDR2 SYDVKM. This CDR3 is 14 amino acids long. V shed 1 base, J shed 6 bases, and the junction held 5 bases outside the gene matches. Amplification of TCR beta CDR3 regions used RNA as the template. The HTBI primer set served for first-round RT-PCR of the TCR CDR3. MiXCR, applied by TCRdb to the multiplex PCR reads, yields one record per CDR3 protein. Of hundreds of thousands of distinct CDR3 sequences in the sample, around 13% are singletons; the top ten hold 10%. Patients having uncontrolled infection, another autoimmune disease, pregnancy or lactation were not included. For the diagnoses, clinical symptoms, serum thyroxine and TRAb, thyroid ultrasound and orbital computed tomography were used.

Sequencing used blood. This chain connects TRBV28 to TRBJ2-7; TRBD1 matches 8 bases. This sequence was found in a woman aged 18-29 years with Graves' hyperthyroidism. DNA of the CDR3: TGTGCCAGCAGTTTATCGGACAGGGTCGGCGAGCAGTACTTC. This sequence encodes CASSLSDRVGEQYF.